A selection of T cell receptor beta chains follows, all from one sample in a study of CD8+ T cells in alopecia areata. Sequencing used immunoSEQ multiplex PCR; TCRdb keeps in-frame clones, though not all of them. The profile covers 200,000 to 250,000 clones, with around 62% appearing a single time and around 0.44% taken by the ten largest. The sequences come from CD4+ T cells sorted from blood, collected at week 0. The source of these receptors is a human donor with alopecia areata. Each CDR3 is given with its conserved first and last residue. The order of the fields is CDR3 protein, clone size, V gene, J gene. Clone size, where shown, is once, few, many, or a class for clones that have expanded.

CDR3: CASSLERDQQFF; size: .; V: TRBV5-6; J: TRBJ2-1
CDR3: CASSSQQDSLHGYTF; size: .; V: TRBV7-3; J: TRBJ1-2
CDR3: CASSYRSWDTEAFF; size: .; V: TRBV6-5; J: TRBJ1-1
CDR3: CASNNGGLYNEQFF; size: .; V: TRBV2; J: TRBJ2-1
CDR3: CASSRGTGNIGVTYEQYF; size: once; V: TRBV4-1; J: TRBJ2-7
CDR3: CSVRGFSGNTIYF; size: many; V: TRBV29-1; J: TRBJ1-3
CDR3: CATSRDLRQGKDTQYF; size: .; V: TRBV15; J: TRBJ2-3
CDR3: CASSRQDEQYF; size: .; V: TRBV18; J: TRBJ2-7
CDR3: CASNTGYGYTF; size: .; V: TRBV19; J: TRBJ1-2
CDR3: CSVERDRGLPEAFF; size: .; V: TRBV29-1; J: TRBJ1-1
CDR3: CASSLFSRGDTQYF; size: few; V: TRBV11-2; J: TRBJ2-3
CDR3: CSVGRTPDRGRWEAGYTF; size: few; V: TRBV29-1; J: TRBJ1-2
CDR3: CSVADRGHSNQPQHF; size: few; V: TRBV29-1; J: TRBJ1-5
CDR3: CSVEGFRIEAFF; size: once; V: TRBV29-1; J: TRBJ1-1
CDR3: CASSIGDTQYF; size: few; V: TRBV19; J: TRBJ2-3
CDR3: CASDRGVVSGANVLTF; size: .; V: TRBV19; J: TRBJ2-6
CDR3: CASGKGTDTQYF; size: .; V: TRBV6-5; J: TRBJ2-3
CDR3: CSVSRPLTYEQYF; size: .; V: TRBV29-1; J: TRBJ2-7
CDR3: CSVEVPYWEETNYGYTF; size: once; V: TRBV29-1; J: TRBJ1-2
CDR3: CSVEPGTGREQYF; size: .; V: TRBV29-1; J: TRBJ2-7
CDR3: CASSLRSYEQYF; size: many; V: TRBV13; J: TRBJ2-7
CDR3: CASSQWGQVAFF; size: .; V: TRBV4-2; J: TRBJ1-1
CDR3: CASRYLGGQGNYGYTF; size: .; V: TRBV11-2; J: TRBJ1-2
CDR3: CASSQTPSYNSPLHF; size: .; V: TRBV14; J: TRBJ1-6